Below, 4 T cell receptor beta chains from the same sample are listed, as sequenced in a study of cytomegalovirus exposure and HLA in healthy donors. It was with 60 Vbeta and 13 Jbeta primers that the PCR ran. Generated by immunoSEQ multiplex PCR, the TCRdb table keeps only in-frame clones and is missing some. The sample holds fewer than 250,000 clones, 80% to 90% seen once. What was sequenced was PBMCs. These receptors originate from a middle-aged man in good health and CMV-seropositive.

The V gene is TRBV4-1, the J gene TRBJ2-5; TRBD2 matches 10 bases. With 1 base clipped from V and 7 bases from J, the junction kept 6 bases outside the gene matches. The CDR3 is made up of 15 amino acids. CDR1 and CDR2 from the germline V gene are MGHRA and YSYEKL. The CDR3: CASSQGQLAGRTQYF. CDR3 DNA: TGCGCCAGCAGCCAAGGACAACTAGCGGGGCGGACCCAGTACTTC.

The chain joins TRBV2 to TRBJ1-1, with D possibly being TRBD1 (6 bases). The CDR3 has 16 residues. Trimming took 7 bases from V and 0 from J, leaving 18 bases between them. Germline lookup yields CDR1 SNHLY and CDR2 FYNNEI. The CDR3 here is CASIPKGGPMNTEAFF. The CDR3 region has the DNA TGTGCCAGCATCCCGAAGGGGGGGCCCATGAACACTGAAGCTTTCTTT. Full variable domain (missing parts from reference TRBV2 and TRBJ1-1): EPEVTQTPSHQVTQMGQEVILRCVPISNHLYFYWYRQILGQKVEFLVSFYNNEISEKSEIFDDQFSVERPDGSNFTLKIRSTKLEDSAMYFCASIPKGGPMNTEAFFGQGTRLTVV.

This chain uses TRBV29-1 with TRBJ2-1, with TRBD1 identical over 10 bases. The CDR3 sequence is 14 residues long. With 5 bases clipped from V and 7 bases from J, the junction kept 8 bases outside the gene matches. Germline V gene data show CDR1 as SQVTM and CDR2 as ANQGSEA. The CDR3 DNA is TGCAGCGTTCCAAACGGACAGGGGGTAAATGAGCAGTTCTTC. This translates into CSVPNGQGVNEQFF.

The gene calls are TRBV4-1 and TRBJ2-1; 9 bases align to TRBD2. Trimming removed 3 bases from V and 7 bases from J; junction bases left unmatched: 7. The CDR3 is 15 amino acids. CDR1 MGHRA and CDR2 YSYEKL come from the germline V gene. This CDR3 is CASSHSGTSFNEQFF. Written as DNA, the CDR3 is TGCGCCAGCAGCCATTCAGGGACTAGCTTTAATGAGCAGTTCTTC.